One sample yielded the 11 T cell receptor beta chains listed below, sequenced in a study of GPR56 and killer-like receptors on CD4 memory cells. Five CD4+ populations, defined by killer cell lectin-like receptor and GPR56 markers, were sorted by FACS. TCRdb reanalyzed the reads and collapses them to one entry per CDR3 protein, without DNA. This sample's table has 2,000 to 2,500 distinct CDR3 sequences. Sequencing was performed on memory CD4+ T cells from blood. All receptors derive from a human donor in good health.

Its frequency marks this clonotype as medium-sized (0.01 to 0.1%). This chain uses TRBV7-2 with TRBJ2-1; TCRdb gives TRBD1 as the D gene, but with no DNA this cannot be confirmed. The CDR3 loop spans 15 amino acids. Germline V gene data show CDR1 as SGHTA and CDR2 as FQGNSA. CDR3 loop: CASSLGSGDGGEQFF.

By frequency, this clonotype is large. CDR3 region: CASSETGTGVSEQYF. V usage is TRBV6-1 and J usage is TRBJ2-7; TCRdb proposes TRBD1, but this gene call is untestable without DNA. Per the germline V gene, CDR1 is MNHNS and CDR2 is SASEGT. This CDR3 has 15 amino acids.

Frequency places this clonotype as large. The rearrangement uses TRBV19 and TRBJ1-6; TCRdb's D call, TRBD1, is unchecked because there is no DNA. The germline gives CDR1 LNHDA, CDR2 SQIVND (reference sequence). There are 15 residues in the CDR3. The CDR3 spells CASTQDRDNNSPLHF.

By frequency, this clonotype is large. The chain is built from TRBV19 and TRBJ1-1; TCRdb's D call of TRBD1 is untestable without DNA. This CDR3 has 14 residues. In germline, CDR1 is LNHDA, CDR2 SQIVND (reference sequence). The CDR3 region is CASRSQGANTEAFF. The variable domain in full, completed from reference TRBV19 and TRBJ1-1, reads DGGITQSPKYLFRKEGQNVTLSCEQNLNHDAMYWYRQDPGQGLRLIYYSQIVNDFQKGDIAEGYSVSREKKESFPLTVTSAQKNPTAFYLCASRSQGANTEAFFGQGTRLTVV.

This clonotype is labeled medium-sized based on frequency. The chain combines TRBV6-5 with TRBJ2-2; without DNA, the TCRdb call of TRBD2 cannot be checked. CDR1 is MNHEY and CDR2 is SVGAGI in the germline V gene. The CDR3 loop spans 16 amino acids. The CDR3 spells CASSGLAGGVGGELFF.

By frequency, this clonotype registers medium-sized (0.01 to 0.1%). The chain combines TRBV19 with TRBJ2-5. The CDR3 extends over 15 amino acids. Per the germline V gene, CDR1 is LNHDA and CDR2 is SQIVND (reference sequence). The CDR3 spells CASSIEGSVGETQYF.

Considering frequency, this clonotype is large. The chain couples TRBV27 to TRBJ1-2; TCRdb calls TRBD1, which cannot be checked without DNA. The germline CDR1 and CDR2 sequences are MNHEY and SMNVEV (reference sequence). The CDR3 totals 14 residues. CDR3 loop: CASTGTGLSGGYTF.

This chain uses TRBV20-1 with TRBJ2-7; the TCRdb D gene call, TRBD1, has no DNA to confirm it. Germline lookup yields CDR1 DFQATT and CDR2 SNEGSKA (reference sequence). This CDR3 region has 15 residues. The CDR3 reads CSARDIRQGFVEQYF.

The rearrangement joins TRBV6-6 to TRBJ1-2; TCRdb indicates TRBD1, and absent DNA this call remains unverified. Germline V lookup: CDR1 MNHNY, CDR2 SVGAGI (reference sequence). The CDR3 extends over 15 amino acids. The CDR3: CASSPPLGTGGGYTF.

Its frequency marks this clonotype as medium-sized (0.01 to 0.1%). The chain recombines TRBV12-3 or TRBV12-4 with TRBJ2-2; the TRBD1 assignment by TCRdb is unverifiable without DNA. The CDR3 totals 16 residues. CDR3 protein: CASTPESTRATGELFF.

The V call is TRBV12-3 or TRBV12-4, the J call TRBJ2-7; as DNA is missing, the TRBD1 call by TCRdb cannot be tested. This CDR3 is built from 14 residues. This chain's CDR3 is CASSLASGGYEQYF.